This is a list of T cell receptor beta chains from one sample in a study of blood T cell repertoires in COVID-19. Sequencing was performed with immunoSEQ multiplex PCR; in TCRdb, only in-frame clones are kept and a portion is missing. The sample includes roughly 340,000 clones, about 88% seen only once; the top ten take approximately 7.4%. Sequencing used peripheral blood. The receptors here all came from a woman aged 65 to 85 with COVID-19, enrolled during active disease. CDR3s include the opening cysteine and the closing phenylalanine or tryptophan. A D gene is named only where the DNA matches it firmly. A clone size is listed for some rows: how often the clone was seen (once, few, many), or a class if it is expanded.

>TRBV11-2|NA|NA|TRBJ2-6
CASKLVATSGANVLTF
TGTGCCAGCAAATTAGTCGCCACCTCTGGGGCCAACGTCCTGACTTTC
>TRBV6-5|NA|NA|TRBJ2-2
CASALAGELFF
TGTGCCAGCGCTCTTGCGGGGGAGCTGTTTTTT
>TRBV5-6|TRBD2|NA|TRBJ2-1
CASSTGTSGGIEQFF
TGTGCCAGCAGTACCGGGACTAGCGGGGGGATTGAGCAGTTCTTC
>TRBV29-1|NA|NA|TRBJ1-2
CSAEEVNYGYTF
TGCAGCGCCGAGGAGGTTAACTATGGCTACACCTTC
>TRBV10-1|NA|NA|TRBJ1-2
CAKCPPAPRDGYTF
TGCGCCAAATGCCCGCCGGCGCCGAGGGATGGCTACACCTTC
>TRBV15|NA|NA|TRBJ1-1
CATSRDRGGVGTEAFF
TGTGCCACCAGCAGAGATAGAGGGGGAGTGGGCACTGAAGCTTTCTTT
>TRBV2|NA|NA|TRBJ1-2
CASIPYRAFNYGYTF
TGTGCCAGCATTCCTTACAGGGCCTTTAACTATGGCTACACCTTC
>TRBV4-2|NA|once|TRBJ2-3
CASSQDRGKTDTQYF
TGTGCCAGCAGCCAAGATCGGGGGAAGACAGATACGCAGTATTTT
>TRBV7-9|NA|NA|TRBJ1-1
CASSYLGGGNTEAFF
TGTGCCAGCAGCTATCTCGGGGGAGGGAACACTGAAGCTTTCTTT
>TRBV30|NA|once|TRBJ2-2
CAWSRRTPESNTGELFF
TGTGCCTGGAGTCGGAGGACTCCTGAATCGAACACCGGGGAGCTGTTTTTT
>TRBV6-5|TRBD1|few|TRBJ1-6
CASRLDRGNSPLHF
TGTGCCAGCAGGTTGGACAGGGGAAATTCACCCCTCCACTTT
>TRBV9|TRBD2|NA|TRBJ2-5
CASSASAGGLQETQYF
TGTGCCAGCAGCGCCTCCGCGGGGGGGCTTCAAGAGACCCAGTACTTC
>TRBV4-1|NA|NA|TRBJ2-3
CASTSGGAVWSSTDTQYF
TGCGCCAGCACCTCTGGGGGGGCGGTGTGGTCTAGCACAGATACGCAGTATTTT
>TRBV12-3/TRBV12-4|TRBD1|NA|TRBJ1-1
CASSVTGVTEAFF
TGTGCCAGCAGTGTTACAGGGGTCACTGAAGCTTTCTTT
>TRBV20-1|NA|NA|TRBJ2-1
CSATIGTEQFF
TGCAGTGCTACTATCGGGACAGAGCAGTTCTTC
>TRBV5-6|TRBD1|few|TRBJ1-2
CASSVGTGYGYTF
TGTGCCAGCAGCGTTGGGACAGGGTATGGCTACACCTTC
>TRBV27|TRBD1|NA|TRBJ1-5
CASRPGQDNQPQHF
TGTGCCAGCAGACCGGGACAGGACAATCAGCCCCAGCATTTT
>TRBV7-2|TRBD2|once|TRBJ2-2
CASSLAPSSGGQTGELFF
TGTGCCAGCAGCTTAGCGCCGAGTAGCGGGGGCCAGACCGGGGAGCTGTTTTTT
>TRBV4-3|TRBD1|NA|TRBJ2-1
CASSHWTGDEQFF
TGCGCCAGCAGCCATTGGACAGGGGATGAGCAGTTCTTC
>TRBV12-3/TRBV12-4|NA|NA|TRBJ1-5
CASSLDRTQPQHF
TGTGCCAGCAGTTTAGACAGGACTCAGCCCCAGCATTTT
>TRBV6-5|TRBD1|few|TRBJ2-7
CASSQGQRYEQYF
TGTGCCAGCAGCCAGGGACAGCGTTACGAGCAGTACTTC
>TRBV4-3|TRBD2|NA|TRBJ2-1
CASSRSGGNNEQFF
TGCGCCAGCAGCCGCTCGGGAGGGAACAATGAGCAGTTCTTC
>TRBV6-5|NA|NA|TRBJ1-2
CASNSQGPGYTF
TGTGCCAGCAACTCACAGGGCCCTGGCTACACCTTC
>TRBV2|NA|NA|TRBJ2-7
CASRRDFLYEQYF
TGTGCCAGCAGGCGGGACTTCCTGTACGAGCAGTACTTC
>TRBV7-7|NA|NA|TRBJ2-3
CASSSLGQHTDTQYF
TGTGCCAGCAGTTCCCTAGGACAGCACACAGATACGCAGTATTTT
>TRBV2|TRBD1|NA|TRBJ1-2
CASSEETGGNYGYTF
TGTGCCAGCAGTGAGGAAACAGGGGGCAACTATGGCTACACCTTC
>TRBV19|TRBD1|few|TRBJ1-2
CASSIDLSDRLYYGYTF
TGTGCCAGTAGTATAGATCTCTCGGACAGGCTGTACTATGGCTACACCTTC
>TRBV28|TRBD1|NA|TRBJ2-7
CASSWTGTYEQYF
TGTGCCAGCAGTTGGACAGGGACGTACGAGCAGTACTTC
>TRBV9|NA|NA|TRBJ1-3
CASSVGQSSGNTIYF
TGTGCCAGCAGCGTAGGACAGAGCTCTGGAAACACCATATATTTT
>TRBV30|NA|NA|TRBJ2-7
CAWSVHLYEQYF
TGTGCCTGGAGTGTACACCTTTACGAGCAGTACTTC
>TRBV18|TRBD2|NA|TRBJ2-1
CASSPSYAGGNNEQFF
TGTGCCAGCTCACCAAGCTACGCGGGGGGCAACAATGAGCAGTTCTTC
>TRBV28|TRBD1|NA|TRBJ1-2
CASSRHRGSGGYTF
TGTGCCAGCAGTCGTCACAGGGGGAGCGGTGGCTACACCTTC
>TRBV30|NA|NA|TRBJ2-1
CAWTGNEQFF
TGTGCCTGGACAGGGAATGAGCAGTTCTTC
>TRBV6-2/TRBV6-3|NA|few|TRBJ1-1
CASSYSAVEAFF
TGTGCCAGCAGTTACTCCGCAGTTGAAGCTTTCTTT
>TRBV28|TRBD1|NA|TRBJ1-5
CASSLPVGTGGQPQHF
TGTGCCAGCAGTTTACCGGTCGGGACAGGAGGTCAGCCCCAGCATTTT
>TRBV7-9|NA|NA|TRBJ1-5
CASSLGGQFSNQPQHF
TGTGCCAGCAGCTTAGGCGGACAGTTTAGCAATCAGCCCCAGCATTTT
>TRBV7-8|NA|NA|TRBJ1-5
CASSLGRQFAGSNQPQHF
TGTGCCAGCAGCTTAGGGAGACAGTTCGCCGGGAGCAATCAGCCCCAGCATTTT
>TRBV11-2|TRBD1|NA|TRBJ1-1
CASSFGWGQGNTEAFF
TGTGCCAGCAGCTTTGGGTGGGGACAGGGCAACACTGAAGCTTTCTTT
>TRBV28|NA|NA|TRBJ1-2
CATSDRTWYGYTF
TGTGCCACCTCGGACAGAACATGGTATGGCTACACCTTC
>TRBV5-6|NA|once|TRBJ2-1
CASSLHPRRGGNEQFF
TGTGCCAGCAGCTTACATCCTAGGAGGGGGGGCAATGAGCAGTTCTTC
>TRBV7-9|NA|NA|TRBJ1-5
CASSRDSQPQHF
TGTGCCAGCAGCCGAGACAGTCAGCCCCAGCATTTT
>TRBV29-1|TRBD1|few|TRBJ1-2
CSVEGDRGEGSGYTF
TGCAGCGTTGAAGGGGACAGGGGAGAGGGCTCTGGCTACACCTTC
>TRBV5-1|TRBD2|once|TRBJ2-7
CASSYPGTSGQGSSYEQYF
TGCGCCAGCAGCTATCCCGGGACTAGCGGGCAAGGGAGCTCCTACGAGCAGTACTTC
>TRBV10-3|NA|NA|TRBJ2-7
CAISDEETYEQYF
TGTGCCATCAGTGACGAGGAAACCTACGAGCAGTACTTC
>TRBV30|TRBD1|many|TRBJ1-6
CAWNRADRDNSPLHF
TGTGCCTGGAATCGAGCAGACAGGGACAATTCACCCCTCCACTTT
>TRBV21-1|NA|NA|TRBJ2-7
CASSGQGDREQYF
TGTGCCAGCAGCGGACAGGGGGACCGCGAGCAGTACTTC
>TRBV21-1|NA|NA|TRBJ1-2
CASSNRDNGYTF
TGTGCCAGCAGCAACCGGGACAACGGCTACACCTTC
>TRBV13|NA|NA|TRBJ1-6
CASSLGTEDPNSPLHF
TGTGCCAGCAGCTTAGGGACAGAGGATCCTAATTCACCCCTCCACTTT
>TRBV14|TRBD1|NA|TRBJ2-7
CASSQDRQGISYEQYF
TGTGCCAGCAGCCAAGATCGACAGGGAATCTCCTACGAGCAGTACTTC
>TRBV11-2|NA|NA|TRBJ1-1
CASSRNAISTEAFF
TGTGCCAGCAGCCGAAACGCGATATCCACTGAAGCTTTCTTT
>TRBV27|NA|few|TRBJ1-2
CASIYTGTYGYTF
TGTGCCAGCATCTACACAGGGACCTATGGCTACACCTTC
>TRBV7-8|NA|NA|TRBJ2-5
CASSPRPGETQYF
TGTGCCAGCAGCCCCCGGCCAGGGGAGACCCAGTACTTC
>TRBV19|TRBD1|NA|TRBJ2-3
CASSGPGQGAELGGPRATQYF
TGTGCCAGTAGTGGCCCGGGACAGGGGGCAGAATTAGGCGGGCCCCGGGCTACGCAGTATTTT
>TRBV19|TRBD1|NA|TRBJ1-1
CATRNRGYGLRDTEAFF
TGTGCCACCCGGAACAGGGGTTACGGTTTGAGGGACACTGAAGCTTTCTTT
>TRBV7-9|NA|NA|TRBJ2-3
CASEGSDTQYF
TGTGCCAGCGAGGGCTCCGATACGCAGTATTTT
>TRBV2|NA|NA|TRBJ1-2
CASNLRGEGGYTF
TGTGCCAGCAATCTTCGGGGGGAAGGAGGCTACACCTTC
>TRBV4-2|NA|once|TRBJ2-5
CASSQEVSERGTQYF
TGTGCCAGCAGCCAAGAGGTTAGCGAACGGGGGACCCAGTACTTC
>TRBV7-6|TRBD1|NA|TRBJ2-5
CASSFRAGTGVRETQYF
TGTGCCAGCAGCTTCCGTGCCGGGACAGGGGTTAGAGAGACCCAGTACTTC
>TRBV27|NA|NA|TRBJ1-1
CASSPGPNTEAFF
TGTGCCAGCAGCCCGGGTCCAAACACTGAAGCTTTCTTT
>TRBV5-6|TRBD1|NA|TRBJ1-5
CASSLGQGSNQPQHF
TGTGCCAGCAGCTTGGGACAGGGGAGCAATCAGCCCCAGCATTTT